Below, 20 T cell receptor beta chains from the same sample are listed, as sequenced in a study of T-cell memory formation after mild COVID-19. One entry per CDR3 protein, called by TCRdb with MiXCR from the 5' RACE reads. Altogether around 140,000 distinct CDR3 sequences are present, over 15% being singletons, with the ten largest covering around 2.5%. Source material: PBMCs or a T cell subset sorted from them (not recorded which). The receptors were sampled from an adult woman who had mild COVID-19 (a few samples of this study predate the infection). Cell type and time point are not known.

This clonotype was seen ten or more times. The V gene is TRBV6-5, the J gene TRBJ2-7; tentatively, D is TRBD2 (5 bases). V lost 8 bases to trimming and J lost 7 bases, with 21 bases between them. CDR1 and CDR2 (germline): MNHEY, SVGAGI. The CDR3 consists of 14 residues. Here the CDR3 DNA reads TGTGCCAGCGGATTCCTGGACTCAACCAGGGAGCAGTACTTC. Translated, it gives CASGFLDSTREQYF.

This clonotype came up a few times. This sequence joins TRBV12-3 or TRBV12-4 and TRBJ2-7; TRBD2 matches at 12 bases. CDR3 length: 16 amino acids. V lost 5 bases, J lost 2 bases, and 7 bases stayed unmatched. CDR3 coding DNA: TGTGCCAGCAGTAGGACTAGCGGGGCCTCAACCTACGAGCAGTACTTC. Its translation: CASSRTSGASTYEQYF.

This clonotype has just a few counts. The J gene is TRBJ2-4, the V gene TRBV7-2, with 7 bases lining up with TRBD1. Germline values: CDR1 SGHTA, CDR2 FQGNSA. The CDR3 contains 16 residues. V lost 2 bases, J lost 5 bases, and 9 bases stayed unmatched. Here the CDR3 DNA reads TGTGCCAGCAGCTTATCGGGGACAGAGGGCCAAAACATTCAGTACTTC. It codes for CASSLSGTEGQNIQYF.

This clonotype has a handful of counts. The chain couples TRBV7-2 to TRBJ2-4; TRBD2 matches 8 bases. Germline CDR1 reads SGHTA; CDR2 reads FQGNSA. The J segment lost 6 bases and the V segment lost 5 bases, leaving 9 bases of the junction unmatched. The CDR3 is made up of 15 amino acids. CDR3 sequence (DNA): TGTGCCAGCAGCCCACAAGGGACTAGTGCAAACATTCAGTACTTC. It specifies CASSPQGTSANIQYF.

V and J are TRBV5-1 and TRBJ1-6, with D perhaps matching TRBD1 (5 bases). The CDR3 sequence is 14 residues long. Trimming removed 1 base at V and 10 bases at J, with 12 bases between. CDR1 and CDR2 (germline): SGHRS, YFSETQ. CDR3 in DNA: TGCGCCAGCAGCTTGCGCCAGGGAGGGTCACCCCTCCACTTT. This encodes CASSLRQGGSPLHF.

This chain connects TRBV12-3 or TRBV12-4 to TRBJ1-1; possibly TRBD1 for D (5 bases). There are 15 residues in the CDR3. Between the trimmed V and J ends, which lost 8 bases and 3 bases, there was a span of 19 bases. CDR3 loop: CASGTSGGWDTEAFF. CDR3 nucleotides: TGTGCCAGCGGAACGAGCGGGGGGTGGGACACTGAAGCTTTCTTT.

This chain uses TRBV5-6 with TRBJ2-2; D is ambiguous. The CDR3 has 16 residues. The germline V gene has CDR1 SGHDT and CDR2 YYEEEE. V was trimmed by 0 bases and J by 0 bases, leaving 9 bases between them. Here the CDR3 reads CASSLVASSNTGELFF. CDR3 DNA sequence: TGTGCCAGCAGCTTGGTGGCCAGCTCGAACACCGGGGAGCTGTTTTTT. Full variable domain (missing parts from reference TRBV5-6 and TRBJ2-2): DAGVTQSPTHLIKTRGQQVTLRCSPKSGHDTVSWYQQALGQGPQFIFQYYEEEERQRGNFPDRFSGHQFPNYSSELNVNALLLGDSALYLCASSLVASSNTGELFFGEGSRLTVL.

This clonotype was counted only a few times. The chain links TRBV6-2 or TRBV6-3 to TRBJ2-7; a weak D match, TRBD1 (5 bases). This CDR3 region has 15 residues. CDR1 and CDR2 from the germline V gene are MNHEY and SVGEGT. With 3 bases removed from V and 0 bases from J, the gap between germline ends came to 12 bases. This chain's CDR3 is CASSYQGSNSYEQYF. CDR3 coding DNA: TGTGCCAGCAGTTATCAGGGTAGCAACTCCTACGAGCAGTACTTC.

This clonotype was recorded many times. The CDR3 region is CASSAPGGLNEQFF. CDR3 nucleotides: TGCGCCAGCAGCGCCCCGGGGGGCCTTAATGAGCAGTTCTTC. This chain uses TRBV5-1 with TRBJ2-1; D is perhaps TRBD2 (7 bases). The germline gives CDR1 SGHRS, CDR2 YFSETQ. The CDR3 is made up of 14 amino acids. V was trimmed by 4 bases and J by 7 bases, leaving 15 bases between them.

The sample holds a few counts of this clonotype. This sequence joins TRBV24-1 and TRBJ2-7, with 7 bases matching TRBD2. Trimming removed 7 bases from V and 2 bases from J; junction bases left unmatched: 16. Germline V gene lookup returns CDR1 KGHDR and CDR2 SFDVKD. The CDR3 loop spans 17 amino acids. CDR3 nucleotide sequence: TGTGCCACCAGCCCAGGTCAGGCGCGCGGGAGAGCCTACGAGCAGTACTTC. Residues: CATSPGQARGRAYEQYF.

This clonotype turned up a few times. The V and J genes are TRBV6-5 and TRBJ2-1, with 10 bases lining up with TRBD1. CDR3 length equals 15 residues. Germline V gene sequence: CDR1 MNHEY, CDR2 SVGAGI. V was clipped by 8 bases and J by 6 bases; unmatched bases: 10. CDR3 bases: TGTGCCAGCCCCCTTGGGACAGGGGATACCAATGAGCAGTTCTTC. Encoded protein: CASPLGTGDTNEQFF.

The V call is TRBV6-5, the J call TRBJ1-1; 7 nucleotides align to TRBD1. Germline V gives CDR1 MNHEY, CDR2 SVGAGI. Trimming removed 6 bases from V and 0 bases from J; junction bases left unmatched: 7. The CDR3 runs 15 residues. The CDR3 here is CASSRRQGLNTEAFF. The CDR3 DNA reads TGTGCCAGCAGCCGGAGACAGGGTTTGAACACTGAAGCTTTCTTT.

The sample holds a few counts of this clonotype. The V call is TRBV20-1, the J call TRBJ2-1; 9 nucleotides match TRBD2. V shed 6 bases, J shed 4 bases, and the junction held 13 bases outside the gene matches. Germline V gene lookup returns CDR1 DFQATT and CDR2 SNEGSKA (reference sequence). The CDR3 runs to 16 residues. CDR3 loop: CSAPPVGAGGYNEQFF. CDR3 in DNA: TGCAGTGCCCCCCCCGTCGGAGCGGGAGGTTACAATGAGCAGTTCTTC.

Only a few counts were recorded for this clonotype. The chain links TRBV6-5 to TRBJ2-6; TRBD2 agrees at 7 bases. CDR1 and CDR2 (germline): MNHEY, SVGAGI. The V and J ends lost 6 bases and 2 bases, in that order; junction bases with no gene match: 4. CDR3 length: 15 residues. The CDR3 DNA reads as TGTGCCAGCAGGGGAGGGGTCGCTGGGGCCAACGTCCTGACTTTC. It encodes CASRGGVAGANVLTF.

The chain joins TRBV6-2 or TRBV6-3 to TRBJ2-1; D is uncertain. Trimming shortened V by 6 bases and J by 8 bases, and 20 bases separated the two germline ends. The CDR3 sequence is 15 residues long. Germline CDR1 MNHEY, CDR2 SVGEGT. The CDR3 region is CASSSDLTGRDEQFF. In nucleotides, the CDR3 is TGTGCCAGCAGCTCAGATCTAACTGGACGGGATGAGCAGTTCTTC.

The chain links TRBV6-5 to TRBJ2-7; weak D call: TRBD1 (6 bases). The length of the CDR3 is 13 residues. The V and J ends lost 6 bases and 0 bases respectively, with 9 bases between them. CDR1 and CDR2 from the germline V gene are MNHEY and SVGAGI. The chain's CDR3 is CASRRDISYEQYF. The CDR3 DNA sequence: TGTGCCAGCAGACGGGACATCTCCTACGAGCAGTACTTC.

This clonotype was observed a few times. The chain is built from TRBV6-4 and TRBJ2-7; D ambiguous. Germline-derived CDR1 and CDR2 are MRHNA and SNTAGT. The CDR3 runs to 13 residues. Trimming took 8 bases from V and 2 from J, leaving 13 bases between them. The CDR3 is CASPRTETYEQYF. CDR3 bases: TGTGCCAGCCCACGGACGGAAACCTACGAGCAGTACTTC.

This clonotype was picked up a small number of times. The rearrangement joins TRBV6-2 or TRBV6-3 to TRBJ2-3; D might be TRBD2 (6 bases). This CDR3 region has 17 residues. The germline V gene has CDR1 MNHEY and CDR2 SVGEGT. Between the trimmed V and J ends, which lost 5 bases and 3 bases, there was a span of 21 bases. CDR3 sequence reads: CASSPVLGFAGTDTQYF. The DNA of the CDR3 is TGTGCCAGCAGTCCCGTATTGGGGTTCGCGGGAACAGATACGCAGTATTTT.

This clonotype was counted ten times or more. The V call is TRBV7-2, the J call TRBJ2-7, with 12 bases matching TRBD2. The germline gives CDR1 SGHTA, CDR2 FQGNSA. This CDR3 spans 15 amino acids. The junction had 13 bases not matched to a gene; V was cut back by 5 bases and J by 11 bases. The CDR3 DNA is TGTGCCAGCAGCCCCGGGACTAGCGGGCGGGCCGGAAAGTACTTC. This codes for CASSPGTSGRAGKYF.

This clonotype has only a few counts. The genes are TRBV3-1 and TRBJ2-7; 10 bases line up with TRBD2. The CDR3 extends over 16 amino acids. V was pared by 0 bases and J by 6 bases, with 8 bases of the junction left unmatched. Germline-derived CDR1 and CDR2 are LGHDT and YNNKEL (reference sequence). CDR3 in amino acids: CASSQEGLAGALEQYF. DNA for the CDR3: TGTGCCAGCAGCCAAGAGGGGCTAGCGGGAGCTCTCGAGCAGTACTTC.